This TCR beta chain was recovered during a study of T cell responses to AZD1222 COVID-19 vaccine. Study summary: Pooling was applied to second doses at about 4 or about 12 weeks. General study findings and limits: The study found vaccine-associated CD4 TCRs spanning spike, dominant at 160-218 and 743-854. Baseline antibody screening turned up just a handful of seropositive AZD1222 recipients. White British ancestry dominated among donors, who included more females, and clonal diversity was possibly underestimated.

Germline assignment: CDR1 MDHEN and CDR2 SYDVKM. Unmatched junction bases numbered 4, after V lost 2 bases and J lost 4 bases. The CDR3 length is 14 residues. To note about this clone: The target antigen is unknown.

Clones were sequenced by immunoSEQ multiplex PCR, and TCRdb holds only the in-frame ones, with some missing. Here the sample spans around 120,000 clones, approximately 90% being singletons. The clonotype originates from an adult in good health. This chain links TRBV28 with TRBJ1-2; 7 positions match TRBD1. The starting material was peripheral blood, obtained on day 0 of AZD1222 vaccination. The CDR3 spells CASSLKGGRYGYTF. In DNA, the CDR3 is TGTGCCAGCAGTTTAAAAGGGGGCCGCTATGGCTACACCTTC.